This entry is about one T cell receptor (beta chain). The entry originates in a study of blood T cell repertoires in COVID-19. Method: immunoSEQ multiplex PCR; TCRdb's copy keeps in-frame clones and lacks some. The data hold roughly 190,000 clones, with around four fifths observed a single time. CDR3 length equals 16 residues. Germline V CDR1 and CDR2: SGHNT, YYREEE (reference sequence). V gave up 0 bases and J gave up 7 bases; unmatched junction bases: 7. Material for sequencing was peripheral blood. The clonotype originates from a woman aged 35 to 49 with acute or convalescent COVID-19. This chain joins TRBV5-4 and TRBJ2-1; 10 nucleotides align to TRBD2. The CDR3 coding sequence is TGTGCCAGCAGCTTGGAACTAGCGGGAAGAGTTAATGAGCAGTTCTTC. It specifies CASSLELAGRVNEQFF.